A selection of T cell receptor beta chains follows, all from one sample in a study of blood T cell repertoires in COVID-19. The repertoire was sequenced with immunoSEQ multiplex PCR; TCRdb's copy has only in-frame clones and lacks some. The sample has just over 350,000 clones, 65% to 90% seen once. The sample consisted of peripheral blood. The receptor set was obtained from an older woman with COVID-19, enrolled during active disease. Both conserved end residues are part of each CDR3. The order of the fields is D gene, J gene, V gene, clone size, CDR3 DNA, CDR3 protein. D genes are given only for firm matches. A row's size may be missing; if present it is once, few, many or a size class.

d_call: -
j_call: TRBJ1-4
v_call: TRBV5-1
clone_size: -
cdr3_nt: TGCGCCAGCAGCTTGGCCACCTCTAATCCAACTAATGAAAAACTGTTTTTT
cdr3_aa: CASSLATSNPTNEKLFF

d_call: TRBD1
j_call: TRBJ2-7
v_call: TRBV18
clone_size: few
cdr3_nt: TGTGCCAGCTCCTTCGGACAGGGGTGGGACGAGCAGTACTTC
cdr3_aa: CASSFGQGWDEQYF

d_call: -
j_call: TRBJ1-5
v_call: TRBV9
clone_size: -
cdr3_nt: TGTGCCAGCAGCGTAGCTGGATCGGGAGAATCAGGGCCCCAGCATTTT
cdr3_aa: CASSVAGSGESGPQHF

d_call: TRBD1
j_call: TRBJ1-2
v_call: TRBV13
clone_size: once
cdr3_nt: TGTGCCAGCAGCCGCCAGGGACAGGCATCAAGGGGCTACACCTTC
cdr3_aa: CASSRQGQASRGYTF

d_call: -
j_call: TRBJ1-2
v_call: TRBV27
clone_size: -
cdr3_nt: TGTGCCAGCACCCCCTCCGCTAACTATGGCTACACCTTC
cdr3_aa: CASTPSANYGYTF

d_call: -
j_call: TRBJ2-1
v_call: TRBV9
clone_size: -
cdr3_nt: TGTGCCAGCGAAAGGAGCAGCTCCTACAATGAGCAGTTCTTC
cdr3_aa: CASERSSSYNEQFF

d_call: TRBD1
j_call: TRBJ1-2
v_call: TRBV12-3/TRBV12-4
clone_size: -
cdr3_nt: TGTGCCAGCAGCTCCGGGACAGTCCATGGCTACACCTTC
cdr3_aa: CASSSGTVHGYTF

d_call: TRBD1
j_call: TRBJ1-6
v_call: TRBV9
clone_size: -
cdr3_nt: TGTGCCAGCAGCGTAGTTCCAGGGGGCGGTTCACCCCTCCACTTT
cdr3_aa: CASSVVPGGGSPLHF

d_call: TRBD2
j_call: TRBJ2-3
v_call: TRBV7-9
clone_size: -
cdr3_nt: TGTGCCAGCAGCTTAACACTAGCGGGCCCGGGCCGTGATGTAGATACGCAGTATTTT
cdr3_aa: CASSLTLAGPGRDVDTQYF

d_call: TRBD1
j_call: TRBJ1-1
v_call: TRBV10-3
clone_size: -
cdr3_nt: TGTGCCATCAGTGCCCCGACAGGGGGGGACACTGAAGCTTTCTTT
cdr3_aa: CAISAPTGGDTEAFF

d_call: -
j_call: TRBJ1-2
v_call: TRBV7-2
clone_size: -
cdr3_nt: TGTGCCAGCAGCTTAGCGGGAGGGCCAGGCTACACCTTC
cdr3_aa: CASSLAGGPGYTF

d_call: TRBD1
j_call: TRBJ2-5
v_call: TRBV14
clone_size: -
cdr3_nt: TGTGCCAGCAGCCCCAGGACAGGGAAAGAGACCCAGTACTTC
cdr3_aa: CASSPRTGKETQYF

d_call: TRBD1
j_call: TRBJ2-5
v_call: TRBV5-1
clone_size: -
cdr3_nt: TGCGCCAGCAGCTTGCGAGTTTTCCGGGACAGGGGTACCCAGTACTTC
cdr3_aa: CASSLRVFRDRGTQYF

d_call: TRBD1
j_call: TRBJ2-2
v_call: TRBV19
clone_size: once
cdr3_nt: TGTGCCAGTAGCGACAGGGGTGGGAACACCGGGGAGCTGTTTTTT
cdr3_aa: CASSDRGGNTGELFF

d_call: TRBD1
j_call: TRBJ1-5
v_call: TRBV5-4
clone_size: -
cdr3_nt: TGTGCCAGCACCGTGGACAGGGGAATCAATCAGCCCCAGCATTTT
cdr3_aa: CASTVDRGINQPQHF

d_call: -
j_call: TRBJ1-1
v_call: TRBV18
clone_size: -
cdr3_nt: TGTGCCAGCTCACCACGAGTTAACACTGAAGCTTTCTTT
cdr3_aa: CASSPRVNTEAFF

d_call: -
j_call: TRBJ2-7
v_call: TRBV5-1
clone_size: -
cdr3_nt: TGCGCCAGCTCAAGGTGGGACACCTCCTACGAGCAGTACTTC
cdr3_aa: CASSRWDTSYEQYF

d_call: TRBD1
j_call: TRBJ1-4
v_call: TRBV18
clone_size: -
cdr3_nt: TGTGCCAGCTCACCACCGGGACAGGATCGTCCTAATGAAAAACTGTTTTTT
cdr3_aa: CASSPPGQDRPNEKLFF

d_call: TRBD1
j_call: TRBJ2-7
v_call: TRBV5-1
clone_size: -
cdr3_nt: TGCGCCAGCGGCTACCGGGACAGTTTAGAGCAGTACTTC
cdr3_aa: CASGYRDSLEQYF

d_call: -
j_call: TRBJ2-1
v_call: TRBV12-3/TRBV12-4
clone_size: -
cdr3_nt: TGTGCCAGCAGTTTAATGTCCAGAGCGAAGGAGTTCTTC
cdr3_aa: CASSLMSRAKEFF

d_call: -
j_call: TRBJ1-2
v_call: TRBV4-1
clone_size: -
cdr3_nt: TGCGCCAGCAGCCACCCCGGTCGTGTCAGGGATGGCGGCTACACCTTC
cdr3_aa: CASSHPGRVRDGGYTF

d_call: TRBD1
j_call: TRBJ1-6
v_call: TRBV19
clone_size: -
cdr3_nt: TGTGCCAGTAGTATATCTCAGGGGGCCAGTTCACCCCTCCACTTT
cdr3_aa: CASSISQGASSPLHF

d_call: TRBD1
j_call: TRBJ1-5
v_call: TRBV6-1
clone_size: -
cdr3_nt: TGTGCCAGCAGTGACCGGACAGGGAACAATCAGCCCCAGCATTTT
cdr3_aa: CASSDRTGNNQPQHF

d_call: -
j_call: TRBJ1-2
v_call: TRBV15
clone_size: -
cdr3_nt: TGTGCCACCAGCAGAGATGCAGGGTCCCACACCTTC
cdr3_aa: CATSRDAGSHTF

d_call: -
j_call: TRBJ1-4
v_call: TRBV2
clone_size: -
cdr3_nt: TGTGCCAGCACAAGGGGGAATGGGGAACTGTTTTTT
cdr3_aa: CASTRGNGELFF

d_call: TRBD2
j_call: TRBJ2-2
v_call: TRBV11-2
clone_size: -
cdr3_nt: TGTGCCAGCATTGTACTTGGCGGGGGGCTGGCCGGGGAGCTGTTTTTT
cdr3_aa: CASIVLGGGLAGELFF

d_call: TRBD2
j_call: TRBJ2-5
v_call: TRBV6-2/TRBV6-3
clone_size: -
cdr3_nt: TGTGCCAGCAGTAAAACCCCCTCTAGCGGGGGTTGGGAAGAGACCCAGTACTTC
cdr3_aa: CASSKTPSSGGWEETQYF

d_call: -
j_call: TRBJ1-1
v_call: TRBV12-3/TRBV12-4
clone_size: -
cdr3_nt: TGTGCCAGCAGCGGCGGGTATTCTGAAGCTTTCTTT
cdr3_aa: CASSGGYSEAFF

d_call: TRBD1
j_call: TRBJ1-2
v_call: TRBV4-2
clone_size: -
cdr3_nt: TGTGCCAGCAGCTCGGGACAGGGGGTTGGCTACACCTTC
cdr3_aa: CASSSGQGVGYTF

d_call: TRBD1
j_call: TRBJ1-1
v_call: TRBV6-5
clone_size: -
cdr3_nt: TGTGCCAGCACCAACCCCCTGGGACAGTTTGAAGCTTTCTTT
cdr3_aa: CASTNPLGQFEAFF